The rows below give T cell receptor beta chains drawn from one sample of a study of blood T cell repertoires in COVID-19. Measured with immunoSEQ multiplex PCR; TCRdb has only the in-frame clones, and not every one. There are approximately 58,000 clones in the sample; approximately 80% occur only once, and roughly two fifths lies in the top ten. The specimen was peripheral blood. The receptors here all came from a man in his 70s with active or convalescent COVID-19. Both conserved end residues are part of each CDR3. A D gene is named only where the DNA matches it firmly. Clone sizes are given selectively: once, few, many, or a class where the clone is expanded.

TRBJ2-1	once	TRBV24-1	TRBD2	CATSDSGLAVFNEQFF	TGTGCCACCAGTGATTCCGGACTAGCGGTTTTCAATGAGCAGTTCTTC
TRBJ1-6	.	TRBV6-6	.	CASSFTGSKVSPLHF	TGTGCCAGCAGTTTTACAGGGTCCAAGGTTTCACCCCTCCACTTT
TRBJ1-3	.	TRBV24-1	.	CATSDSTGSGGNTIYF	TGTGCCACCAGTGATTCTACAGGGAGCGGCGGAAACACCATATATTTT
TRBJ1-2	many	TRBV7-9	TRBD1	CASSLGVRDSNGYTF	TGTGCCAGCAGCTTAGGGGTTAGGGACAGCAATGGCTACACCTTC
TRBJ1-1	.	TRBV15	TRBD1	CATSTGQGGTEAFF	TGTGCCACCAGCACAGGACAGGGAGGAACTGAAGCTTTCTTT
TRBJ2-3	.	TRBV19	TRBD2	CASSIGTSSDTQYF	TGTGCCAGTAGTATTGGGACTAGCTCAGATACGCAGTATTTT
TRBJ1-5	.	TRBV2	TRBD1	CASSERDRGNQPQHF	TGTGCCAGCAGTGAAAGGGACAGGGGGAATCAGCCCCAGCATTTT
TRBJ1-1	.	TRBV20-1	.	CSASTGPRAPATEAFF	TGCAGTGCTAGTACAGGCCCCAGGGCCCCTGCCACTGAAGCTTTCTTT
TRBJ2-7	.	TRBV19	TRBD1	CASSDRASSYEQYF	TGTGCCAGTAGTGACAGGGCCAGCTCCTACGAGCAGTACTTC
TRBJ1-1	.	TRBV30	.	CAWTAGYNTEAFF	TGTGCCTGGACGGCAGGGTATAACACTGAAGCTTTCTTT
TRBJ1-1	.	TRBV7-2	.	CASSPRPRGTEAFF	TGTGCCAGCAGCCCACGACCTAGGGGTACTGAAGCTTTCTTT
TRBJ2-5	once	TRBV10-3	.	CAISPGDQETQYF	TGTGCCATCAGCCCGGGGGACCAAGAGACCCAGTACTTC
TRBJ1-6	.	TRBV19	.	CASGDFSNSPLHF	TGTGCCAGTGGGGACTTTTCGAATTCACCCCTCCACTTT
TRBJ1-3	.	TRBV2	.	CASKRTAGSGNTIYF	TGTGCCAGCAAAAGGACAGCAGGCTCTGGAAACACCATATATTTT
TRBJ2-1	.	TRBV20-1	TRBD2	CSACDSGGISSYNEQFF	TGCAGTGCTTGTGACAGCGGGGGGATCAGCTCCTACAATGAGCAGTTCTTC
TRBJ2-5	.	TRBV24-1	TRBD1	CATSDLPGTGAGTQYF	TGTGCCACCAGTGACCTTCCCGGGACAGGGGCCGGGACCCAGTACTTC
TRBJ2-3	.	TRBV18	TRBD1	CASSLGQGGTDTQYF	TGTGCCAGCTCATTGGGACAGGGGGGCACAGATACGCAGTATTTT
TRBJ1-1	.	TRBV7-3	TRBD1	CASSKGQGNTEAFF	TGTGCCAGCAGCAAGGGACAGGGCAACACTGAAGCTTTCTTT
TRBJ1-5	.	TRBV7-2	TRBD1	CASSSTGGLGGQPQHF	TGTGCCAGCAGCTCGACAGGGGGCTTAGGTGGTCAGCCCCAGCATTTT
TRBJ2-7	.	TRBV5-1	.	CASSLQRDEQYF	TGCGCCAGCAGCTTGCAACGGGACGAGCAGTACTTC
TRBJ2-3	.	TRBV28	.	CASSFGGDTQYF	TGTGCCAGCAGTTTCGGCGGAGATACGCAGTATTTT
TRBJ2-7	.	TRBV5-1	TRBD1	CASRSPPGQGSYEQYF	TGCGCCAGCAGATCCCCCCCCGGACAGGGTTCCTACGAGCAGTACTTC
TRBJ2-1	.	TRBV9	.	CASSVATGDSYNEQFF	TGTGCCAGCAGCGTAGCCACGGGGGACTCCTACAATGAGCAGTTCTTC
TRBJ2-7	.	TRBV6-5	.	CASSRGQTSQQYF	TGTGCCAGCAGCCGAGGACAGACCTCGCAGCAGTACTTC
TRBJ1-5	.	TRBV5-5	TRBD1	CASSLADRGLPVVGQPQHF	TGTGCCAGCAGCTTGGCGGACAGGGGTCTTCCGGTCGTCGGTCAGCCCCAGCATTTT
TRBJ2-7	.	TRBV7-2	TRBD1	CASSLRADRVYEQYF	TGTGCCAGCAGCTTAAGGGCGGACAGGGTTTACGAGCAGTACTTC
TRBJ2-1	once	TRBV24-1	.	CATSEPRDGYNEQFF	TGTGCCACCAGCGAACCGCGGGACGGGTACAATGAGCAGTTCTTC
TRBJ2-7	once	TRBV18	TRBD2	CASSKAGRGLAGSSSYEQYF	TGTGCCAGCTCAAAAGCAGGCCGGGGACTAGCGGGGTCCAGCTCCTACGAGCAGTACTTC
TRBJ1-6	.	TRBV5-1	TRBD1	CASSQGQGTPLHF	TGCGCCAGCAGCCAGGGACAGGGGACACCCCTCCACTTT
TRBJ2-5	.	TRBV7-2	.	CASSTTRIGTQYF	TGTGCCAGCAGCACGACTAGGATCGGGACCCAGTACTTC
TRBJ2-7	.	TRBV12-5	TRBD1	CASAYDRGYEQYF	TGTGCTAGTGCCTACGACAGGGGCTACGAGCAGTACTTC
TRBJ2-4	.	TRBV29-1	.	CSVTVSGAKNIQYF	TGCAGCGTCACGGTATCGGGAGCCAAAAACATTCAGTACTTC
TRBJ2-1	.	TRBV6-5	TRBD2	CASSHRRGGVNEQFF	TGTGCCAGCAGCCACAGGCGGGGGGGCGTGAATGAGCAGTTCTTC
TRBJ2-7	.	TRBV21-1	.	CASTVDRGCDEQYF	TGTGCCAGCACCGTAGACAGGGGTTGCGACGAGCAGTACTTC
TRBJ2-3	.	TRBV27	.	CASSLTTTDTQYF	TGTGCCAGCAGTTTGACAACCACAGATACGCAGTATTTT
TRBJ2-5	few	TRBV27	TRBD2	CASSGWTSGSPLQETQYF	TGTGCCAGCAGTGGGTGGACTAGCGGGAGCCCCCTCCAAGAGACCCAGTACTTC
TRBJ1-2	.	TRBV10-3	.	CAISESSDSTGYTF	TGTGCCATCAGTGAGTCGTCGGACAGCACCGGCTACACCTTC
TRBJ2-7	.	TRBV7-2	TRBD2	CASSLGASGGFDEQYF	TGTGCCAGCAGCTTAGGGGCTAGCGGGGGATTTGACGAGCAGTACTTC
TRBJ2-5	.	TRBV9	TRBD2	CASSVTLGLAGGETQYF	TGTGCCAGCAGCGTAACCTTGGGACTAGCGGGAGGAGAGACCCAGTACTTC
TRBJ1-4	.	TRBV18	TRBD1	CASSPGQRITTNEKLFF	TGTGCCAGCTCACCGGGACAGAGAATTACAACTAATGAAAAACTGTTTTTT
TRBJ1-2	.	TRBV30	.	CAWSVQDSHGYTF	TGTGCCTGGAGTGTACAGGACAGCCATGGCTACACCTTC
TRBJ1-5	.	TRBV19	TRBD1	CASTQGQGTQPQHF	TGTGCCAGTACCCAAGGACAGGGGACCCAGCCCCAGCATTTT
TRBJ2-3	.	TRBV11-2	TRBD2	CASSFFPSGGSDTQYF	TGTGCCAGCAGCTTCTTTCCTAGCGGGGGCTCGGATACGCAGTATTTT
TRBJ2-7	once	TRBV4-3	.	CASSRGAGVNEQYF	TGCGCCAGCAGCCGAGGGGCAGGGGTCAACGAGCAGTACTTC
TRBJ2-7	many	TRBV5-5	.	CASSLFWGAYEQYF	TGTGCCAGCAGCTTATTTTGGGGAGCCTACGAGCAGTACTTC
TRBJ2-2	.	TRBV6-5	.	CASSYGQSLAGELFF	TGTGCCAGCAGTTACGGGCAGTCTCTGGCCGGGGAGCTGTTTTTT
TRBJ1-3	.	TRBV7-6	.	CASSSDMISGNTIYF	TGTGCCAGCAGCTCAGACATGATCTCTGGAAACACCATATATTTT